This T cell receptor (beta chain) was captured in a study of CD8 T cells in Susac syndrome. V dropped 5 bases and J dropped 4 bases, with 12 bases sitting between them. The CDR3 contains 13 residues. Looked up from germline, CDR1 is DFQATT and CDR2 is SNEGSKA (reference sequence). With random hexamers, about 0.45 to 1 ug RNA was reverse transcribed. Across 54 Vbeta and 13 Jbeta, immunoSEQ multiplex PCR amplified TCR beta CDR3. MiXCR was run by TCRdb on the immunoSEQ multiplex PCR reads, yielding one entry per CDR3 protein. The table has 200,000 to 250,000 distinct CDR3 sequences, approximately 95% seen once. Study-wide results and caveats: A relatively small number of individuals underwent TCR sequencing and HLA analysis.

The sequenced target, TCR beta, came from blood CD8+ and CD4+ T cells. Negative isolation yielded CD4+ and CD8+ T cells, and FACS enriched TEMRA cells. In regard to this clonotype: Its target is not known.

Sequencing input: CD4+ T cells from PBMCs. This clonotype originated in a human donor with multiple sclerosis. V usage is TRBV20-1 and J usage is TRBJ1-5; a weak D match, TRBD1 (5 bases). The CDR3 DNA reads TGCAGTGCTGATACAGGTGGTAATCAGCCCCAGCATTTT. It encodes CSADTGGNQPQHF.